Listed here are 20 T cell receptor beta chains from one sample, sequenced in a study of metastatic and nonmetastatic thyroid tumors. All patients were treatment-naive before thyroid surgery. TCRdb reanalyzed the PCR reads via MiXCR. The table records 22,000 or so clones, around 15% of them present only once. The sample comprised blood. Source of these receptors: a female donor with papillary thyroid cancer or a benign thyroid nodule (not recorded which). Some clones in this sample may be carry-over from other donors' samples.

This sequence joins TRBV3-1 and TRBJ2-2, with 9 bases lining up with TRBD2. The CDR3 contains 19 residues. Trimming cost V 2 bases and J 3 bases; bases outside gene matches: 13. Germline CDR1 and CDR2: LGHDT and YNNKEL (reference sequence). CDR3 DNA: TGTGCCAGCAGCCAATCCGAGGCTAGCGGGACTCGGGACACCGGGGAGCTGTTTTTT. Residues: CASSQSEASGTRDTGELFF. Full variable domain (rest looked up from reference TRBV3-1 and TRBJ2-2): DTAVSQTPKYLVTQMGNDKSIKCEQNLGHDTMYWYKQDSKKFLKIMFSYNNKELIINETVPNRFSPKSPDKAHLNLHINSLELGDSAVYFCASSQSEASGTRDTGELFFGEGSRLTVL.

The table lists this clone with many counts. The J gene is TRBJ1-1, the V gene TRBV9; D call uncertain. CDR1 SGDLS and CDR2 YYNGEE come from the germline V gene. This CDR3 is built from 14 residues. Trimming stripped 0 bases from V and 1 base from J, with 7 bases between. CDR3 residues: CASSVVGKNTEAFF. Written as DNA, the CDR3 is TGTGCCAGCAGCGTAGTGGGGAAGAACACTGAAGCTTTCTTT. The full variable domain, completed using reference TRBV9 and TRBJ1-1, is DSGVTQTPKHLITATGQRVTLRCSPRSGDLSVYWYQQSLDQGLQFLIQYYNGEERAKGNILERFSAQQFPDLHSELNLSSLELGDSALYFCASSVVGKNTEAFFGQGTRLTVV.

This clone appeared many times. The chain joins TRBV28 to TRBJ2-2, with TRBD1 matching over 8 bases. J lost 6 bases, V lost 7 bases, and 10 bases had no gene match. Germline CDR1 is MDHEN and CDR2 is SYDVKM. The CDR3 is made up of 15 amino acids. The chain's CDR3 is CASTKLDRDAGELFF. The CDR3 nucleotides are TGTGCCAGCACGAAATTGGACAGGGACGCCGGGGAGCTGTTTTTT.

This clone was observed at least ten times. The V call is TRBV20-1, the J call TRBJ2-5; 9 bases are a match to TRBD2. J gave up 5 bases and V 0 bases, and 10 bases lay outside the gene matches. Germline CDR1 and CDR2: DFQATT and SNEGSKA (reference sequence). The CDR3 is made up of 16 amino acids. The CDR3, as DNA: TGCAGTGCTAGAGATCAAGGTAGCGGGAGTGGCGAGACCCAGTACTTC. It yields the protein CSARDQGSGSGETQYF.

This clone was counted at least ten times. The chain uses TRBV5-1 and TRBJ2-1; 8 bases match TRBD2. Per germline, CDR1 SGHRS and CDR2 YFSETQ. The CDR3 extends over 15 amino acids. Trimming cost V 1 base and J 9 bases; bases outside gene matches: 9. CDR3 residues: CASSLPGGFSGEQFF. CDR3 coding DNA: TGCGCCAGCAGCTTGCCGGGAGGGTTTAGTGGTGAGCAGTTCTTC.

This clone was detected ten times or more. The chain carries TRBV7-9 and TRBJ2-7; possible D gene TRBD1, 6 bases. CDR1 and CDR2 from the germline V gene are SEHNR and FQNEAQ (reference sequence). Deletions cut 2 bases from V and 2 bases from J, with 13 bases between. This CDR3 region has 15 residues. CDR3 protein: CASSLRTDPTYEQYF. Written as DNA, the CDR3 is TGTGCCAGCAGCTTAAGGACAGATCCTACCTACGAGCAGTACTTC.

In this sample, this clone turned up many times. The rearrangement joins TRBV27 to TRBJ1-5; D not certain. Germline CDR1 and CDR2: MNHEY and SMNVEV (reference sequence). Between the trimmed V and J ends, which lost 2 bases and 4 bases, there was a span of 6 bases. This CDR3 has 13 residues. DNA for the CDR3: TGTGCCAGCAGTTTACAAGAGAATCAGCCCCAGCATTTT. Amino acids: CASSLQENQPQHF.

This clone was seen at least ten times. This chain joins TRBV19 and TRBJ1-1, with D perhaps matching TRBD1 (6 bases). The CDR3 runs 13 residues. Trimming removed 10 bases at V and 4 bases at J, with 16 bases between. Germline lookup yields CDR1 LNHDA and CDR2 SQIVND (reference sequence). CDR3 DNA sequence: TGTGCCACTGTCAGGGGACTGGGCACTGAAGCTTTCTTT. Translating gives CATVRGLGTEAFF. The whole variable domain, filled in from reference TRBV19 and TRBJ1-1, reads DGGITQSPKYLFRKEGQNVTLSCEQNLNHDAMYWYRQDPGQGLRLIYYSQIVNDFQKGDIAEGYSVSREKKESFPLTVTSAQKNPTAFYLCATVRGLGTEAFFGQGTRLTVV.

Note on this clone: Other DNA sequences within the sample encode an identical CDR3. The chain is built from TRBV20-1 and TRBJ2-3; possible D gene TRBD2, 5 bases. Per germline, CDR1 DFQATT and CDR2 SNEGSKA (reference sequence). Trimming left V 3 bases short and J 2 bases short, with 21 bases between. The CDR3 runs to 17 residues. The CDR3 bases are TGCAGTGCTAGGGAGGCCTGGGATAGGTCGTCCACAGATACGCAGTATTTT. Protein product: CSAREAWDRSSTDTQYF.

This clone was seen many times. This chain's CDR3 is CASRPDPGFITDTQYF. Here the CDR3 DNA reads TGTGCCAGCAGACCTGACCCAGGGTTTATCACAGATACGCAGTATTTT. The genes are TRBV27 and TRBJ2-3, with D maybe TRBD1 (5 bases). Germline V gene data show CDR1 as MNHEY and CDR2 as SMNVEV (reference sequence). V was clipped by 6 bases and J by 2 bases, with 18 bases between them. The CDR3 has 16 amino acids.

This clone was seen repeatedly, ten times or more. The CDR3 DNA is TGCAGTGCTAGAGAACTGGTATTCGGAGAGCAGTTCTTC. Its translation: CSARELVFGEQFF. The chain combines TRBV20-1 with TRBJ2-1, with no clear D. V dropped 0 bases and J dropped 10 bases, with 13 bases sitting between them. There are 13 residues in the CDR3. Germline loops: CDR1 DFQATT, CDR2 SNEGSKA (reference sequence).

The sample holds many counts of this clone. J is TRBJ1-4 and V is TRBV28; D not resolved. The CDR3 covers 12 residues. Trimming took 5 bases from V and 10 from J, leaving 11 bases between them. Germline-derived CDR1 and CDR2 are MDHEN and SYDVKM. CDR3 amino acids: CASSRETSKLFF. The CDR3 region has the DNA TGTGCCAGCAGTCGAGAGACGTCAAAACTGTTTTTT.

This clone was found many times. The chain couples TRBV5-1 to TRBJ2-5; a possible D gene is TRBD2 (6 bases). CDR1 is SGHRS, CDR2 YFSETQ, per germline. There are 14 residues in the CDR3. The V end lost 3 bases, the J end lost 9 bases, and 18 bases lay between the germline ends. The CDR3 here is CASSSPDGGGSQYF. CDR3 coding DNA: TGCGCCAGCAGCTCACCGGACGGTGGGGGGTCCCAGTACTTC.

Ten or more counts support this clone. The chain couples TRBV19 to TRBJ1-2, with a tentative D call TRBD1 (6 bases). The V gene lost 3 bases and the J gene lost 3 bases, with 14 bases spanning the gap. Germline CDR1 reads LNHDA; CDR2 reads SQIVND (reference sequence). This CDR3 region has 15 residues. CDR3 coding DNA: TGTGCCAGTAGTATTGGGGGCAGGGGACACTATGGCTACACCTTC. Amino acids: CASSIGGRGHYGYTF.

This clone has at least ten counts. V gene TRBV5-1 combines with J gene TRBJ2-5; 12 positions match TRBD2. The CDR3 runs 15 residues. Germline-derived CDR1 and CDR2 are SGHRS and YFSETQ. Trimming took 3 bases from V and 2 from J; bases not matched to a gene: 2. For the CDR3, the DNA is TGCGCCAGCAGCTGGACTAGCGGGATTCAAGAGACCCAGTACTTC. This gives the protein CASSWTSGIQETQYF. Supplemented by reference TRBV5-1 and TRBJ2-5, the full variable domain reads KAGVTQTPRYLIKTRGQQVTLSCSPISGHRSVSWYQQTPGQGLQFLFEYFSETQRNKGNFPGRFSGRQFSNSRSEMNVSTLELGDSALYLCASSWTSGIQETQYFGPGTRLLVL.

The J gene is TRBJ2-2, the V gene TRBV4-2; TRBD2 matches at 11 bases. The ends lost 2 bases at V and 4 bases at J; junction bases unmatched: 3. Germline values: CDR1 LGHNA, CDR2 YNFKEQ. The CDR3 sequence is 16 residues long. Here the CDR3 reads CASSQTSGSGTGELFF. CDR3 nucleotides: TGTGCCAGCAGCCAAACTAGCGGGAGTGGCACCGGGGAGCTGTTTTTT.

This clone was counted ten times or more. The chain joins TRBV6-2 or TRBV6-3 to TRBJ2-7; TRBD1 aligns across 10 bases. Looked up from germline, CDR1 is MNHEY and CDR2 is SVGEGT. The junction had 7 bases not matched to a gene; V was cut back by 7 bases and J by 4 bases. The CDR3 has 14 residues. The CDR3 loop reads CASTRTGGKYEQYF. In DNA, the CDR3 is TGTGCCAGCACCCGGACAGGGGGTAAATACGAGCAGTACTTC.

This clone was seen repeatedly, ten times or more. The chain uses TRBV6-4 and TRBJ2-1; 13 nucleotides line up with TRBD2. Losses at the gene ends were 3 bases for V and 6 bases for J; bases not matched to a gene: 2. Per the germline V gene, CDR1 is MRHNA and CDR2 is SNTAGT. CDR3 size: 15 residues. CDR3 DNA: TGTGCCAGCAGTGAACTAGCGGGAGGGCCCAATGAGCAGTTCTTC. Its translation: CASSELAGGPNEQFF.

This clone came up many times. The CDR3 loop is CASSLEVAFSGGELFF. The CDR3 DNA reads TGCGCCAGCAGCTTGGAAGTAGCCTTTTCGGGCGGGGAGCTGTTTTTT. The rearrangement links TRBV5-1 to TRBJ2-2; D gene ambiguous. The CDR3 contains 16 residues. The V end lost 0 bases, the J end lost 7 bases, and 16 bases lay between the germline ends. Germline V gives CDR1 SGHRS, CDR2 YFSETQ.

Ten or more counts support this clone. This chain joins TRBV19 and TRBJ1-2; no firm D call. Germline CDR1 and CDR2: LNHDA and SQIVND (reference sequence). This CDR3 has 14 residues. V was shortened by 7 bases and J by 1 base, with 13 bases between the two germline ends. CDR3 nucleotide sequence: TGTGCCAGTATTGACGGCCAACTTAACTATGGCTACACCTTC. As protein: CASIDGQLNYGYTF.